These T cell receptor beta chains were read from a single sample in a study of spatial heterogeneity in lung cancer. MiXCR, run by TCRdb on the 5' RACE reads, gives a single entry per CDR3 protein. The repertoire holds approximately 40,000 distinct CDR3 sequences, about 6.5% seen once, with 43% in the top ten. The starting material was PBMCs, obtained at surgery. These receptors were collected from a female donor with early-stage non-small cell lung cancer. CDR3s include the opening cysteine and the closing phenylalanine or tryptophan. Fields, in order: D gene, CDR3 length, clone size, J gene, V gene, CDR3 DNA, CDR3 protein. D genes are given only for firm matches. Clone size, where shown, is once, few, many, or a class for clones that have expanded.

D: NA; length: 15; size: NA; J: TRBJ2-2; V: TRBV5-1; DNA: TGCGCCAGCAGCCGAACCAGGGATGCCACCGGGGAGCTGTTTTTT; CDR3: CASSRTRDATGELFF
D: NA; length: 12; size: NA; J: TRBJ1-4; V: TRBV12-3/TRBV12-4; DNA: TGTGCCAGCAGCCGCGGGGGGGAAAAACTGTTTTTT; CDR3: CASSRGGEKLFF
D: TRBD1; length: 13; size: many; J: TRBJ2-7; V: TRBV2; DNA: TGTGCCAGCACTCAACAGGGGGCTTACGAGCAGTACTTC; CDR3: CASTQQGAYEQYF
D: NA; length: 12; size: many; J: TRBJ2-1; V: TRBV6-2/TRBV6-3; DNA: TGTGCCAGCAGTGTCAGCTACAATGAGCAGTTCTTC; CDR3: CASSVSYNEQFF
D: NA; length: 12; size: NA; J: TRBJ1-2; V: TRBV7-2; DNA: TGTGCCAGCAGCCCTAGGAGGGGCCCGTCCACCTTC; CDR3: CASSPRRGPSTF
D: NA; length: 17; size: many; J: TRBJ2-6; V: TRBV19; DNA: TGTGCCAGTAGTATAGGGGTATTCAGCTCTGGGGCCAACGTCCTGACTTTC; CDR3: CASSIGVFSSGANVLTF
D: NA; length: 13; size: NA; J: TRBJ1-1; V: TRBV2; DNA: TGTGCCAGCACTTCCCAGCTGAACACTGAAGCTTTCTTT; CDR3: CASTSQLNTEAFF
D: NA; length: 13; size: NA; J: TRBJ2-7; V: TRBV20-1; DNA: TGCAGTGCTGGGGGCCCAAGCTCCTACGAGCAGTACTTC; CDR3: CSAGGPSSYEQYF
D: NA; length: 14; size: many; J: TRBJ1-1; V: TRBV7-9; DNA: TGTGCCAGCAGCTCAGGGACCGTGAACACTGAAGCTTTCTTT; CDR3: CASSSGTVNTEAFF
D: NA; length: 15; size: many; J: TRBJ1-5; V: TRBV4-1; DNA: TGCGCCAGCAGCCAAGTAGATAGTACCAATCAGCCCCAGCATTTT; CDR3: CASSQVDSTNQPQHF
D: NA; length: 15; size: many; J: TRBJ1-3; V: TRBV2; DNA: TGTGCCAGCAGAATGAGTTTGGGCTCTGGAAACACCATATATTTT; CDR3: CASRMSLGSGNTIYF
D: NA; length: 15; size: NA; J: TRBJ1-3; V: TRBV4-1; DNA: TGCGCCAGCAGCCAAGGGCTAGTACGTGGAAACACCATATATTTT; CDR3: CASSQGLVRGNTIYF
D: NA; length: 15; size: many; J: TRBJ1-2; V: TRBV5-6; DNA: TGTGCCAGCAGCTTGGCCGTCCAAGCTAACTATGGCTACACCTTC; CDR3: CASSLAVQANYGYTF
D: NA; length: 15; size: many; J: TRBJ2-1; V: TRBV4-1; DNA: TGCGCCAGCAGCCTCTCGGGGGCAGGGGAGAATGAGCAGTTCTTC; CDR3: CASSLSGAGENEQFF
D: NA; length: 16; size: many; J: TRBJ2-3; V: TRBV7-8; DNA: TGTGCCAGCACTAACCAAGGAGGGGGCCAAAAAGTTGCGCAGTATTTT; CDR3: CASTNQGGGQKVAQYF
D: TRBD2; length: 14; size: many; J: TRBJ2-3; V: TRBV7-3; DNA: TGTGCCAGCAGCTTAGCGGGGAGGGGAGATACGCAGTATTTT; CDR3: CASSLAGRGDTQYF
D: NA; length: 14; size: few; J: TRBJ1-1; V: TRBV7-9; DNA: TGTGCCAGCAGGGATACAGGGTTGAACACTGAAGCTTTCTTT; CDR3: CASRDTGLNTEAFF
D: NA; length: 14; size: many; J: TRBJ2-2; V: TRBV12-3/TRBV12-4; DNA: TGTGCCAGCAGGCGGGTGACGAACACCGGGGAGCTGTTTTTT; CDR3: CASRRVTNTGELFF
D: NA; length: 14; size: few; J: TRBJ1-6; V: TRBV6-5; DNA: TGTGCCAGCAGTACAGACTGGGGGGGATCACCCCTCCACTTT; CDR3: CASSTDWGGSPLHF
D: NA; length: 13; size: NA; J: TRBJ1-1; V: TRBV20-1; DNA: TGCAGTGCTAGACAGGGTTTGAACACTGAAGCTTTCTTT; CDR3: CSARQGLNTEAFF
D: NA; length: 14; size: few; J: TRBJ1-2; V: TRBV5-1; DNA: TGCGCCAGCAGCCGAAGGGACGGCCCCAGTGGCTACACCTTC; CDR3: CASSRRDGPSGYTF
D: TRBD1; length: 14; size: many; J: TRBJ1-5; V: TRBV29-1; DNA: TGCAGCGTCGCCGGGACAGGCGGTAATCAGCCCCAGCATTTT; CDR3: CSVAGTGGNQPQHF
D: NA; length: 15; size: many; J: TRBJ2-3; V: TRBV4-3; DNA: TGCGCCAGCAGCCAAGATCTGGTAGGATCGGATACGCAGTATTTT; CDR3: CASSQDLVGSDTQYF
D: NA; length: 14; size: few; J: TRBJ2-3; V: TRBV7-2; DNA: TGTGCCAGCAGCTTAGCGATCGGCACAGATACGCAGTATTTT; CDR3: CASSLAIGTDTQYF
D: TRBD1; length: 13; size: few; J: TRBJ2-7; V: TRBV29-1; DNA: TGCAGCGTCGCCGGGACAGGGTGGTACGAGCAGTACTTC; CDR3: CSVAGTGWYEQYF
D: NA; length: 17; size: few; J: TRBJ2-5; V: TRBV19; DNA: TGTGCCAGTAGTACCCTTGAGGGAAGCTTCCACCAAGAGACCCAGTACTTC; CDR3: CASSTLEGSFHQETQYF
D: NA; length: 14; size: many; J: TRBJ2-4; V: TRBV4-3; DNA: TGCGCCAGCAGCCAAGAGCAAAGTCGGGGCATTCAGTACTTC; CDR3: CASSQEQSRGIQYF
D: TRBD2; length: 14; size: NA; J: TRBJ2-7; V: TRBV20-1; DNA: TGCAGTGCCATCCTAGCGGGGGAATCGTACGAGCAGTACTTC; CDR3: CSAILAGESYEQYF
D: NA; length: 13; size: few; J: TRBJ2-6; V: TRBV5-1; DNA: TGCGCCAGCTGCGAGACTGGGGCCAACGTCCTGACTTTC; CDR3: CASCETGANVLTF
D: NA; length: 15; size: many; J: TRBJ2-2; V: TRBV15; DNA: TGTGCCACCAGCAGAGATTGGGGGGCAACCGGGGAGCTGTTTTTT; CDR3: CATSRDWGATGELFF
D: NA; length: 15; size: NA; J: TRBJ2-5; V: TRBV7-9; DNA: TGTGCCAGCAGCCGCCCTCGGTTAAGCCAAGAGACCCAGTACTTC; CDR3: CASSRPRLSQETQYF
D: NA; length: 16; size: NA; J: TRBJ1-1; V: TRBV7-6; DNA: TGTGCCAGCAGCTTAGCTGGCCGGGTGGGGGACACTGAAGCTTTCTTT; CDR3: CASSLAGRVGDTEAFF
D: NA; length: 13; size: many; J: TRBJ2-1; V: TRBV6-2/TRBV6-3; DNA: TGTGCCAGCAGTTACGGCAGGAATATTGAGCAGTTCTTC; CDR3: CASSYGRNIEQFF
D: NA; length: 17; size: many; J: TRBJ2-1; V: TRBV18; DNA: TGTGCCAGCTCACCCAACCCCAGAGGTTTCTCCTACAATGAGCAGTTCTTC; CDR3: CASSPNPRGFSYNEQFF
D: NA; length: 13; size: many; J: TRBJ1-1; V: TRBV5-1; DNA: TGCGCCAGCAGCTTGGTGTTGAACACTGAAGCTTTCTTT; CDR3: CASSLVLNTEAFF
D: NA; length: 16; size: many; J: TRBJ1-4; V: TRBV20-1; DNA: TGCAGTGCCCGGGGGTCGACCTCCGGGATTAATGAAAAACTGTTTTTT; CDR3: CSARGSTSGINEKLFF
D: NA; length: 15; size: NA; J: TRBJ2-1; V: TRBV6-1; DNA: TGTGCCAGCTCCCGATTTGGGACACAAGATAATGAGCAGTTCTTC; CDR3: CASSRFGTQDNEQFF
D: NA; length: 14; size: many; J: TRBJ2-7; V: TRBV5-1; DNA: TGCGCCAGCAGCCTCACAGGTAGGGTCTACGAGCAGTACTTC; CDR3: CASSLTGRVYEQYF
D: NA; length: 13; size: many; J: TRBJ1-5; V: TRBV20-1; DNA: TGCAGTGCTAATGACAGGTTCGAACAGCCCCAGCATTTT; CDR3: CSANDRFEQPQHF
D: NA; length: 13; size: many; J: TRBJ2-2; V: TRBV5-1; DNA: TGCGCCAGCAGCTTGCAGGGAACCGGGGAGCTGTTTTTT; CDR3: CASSLQGTGELFF
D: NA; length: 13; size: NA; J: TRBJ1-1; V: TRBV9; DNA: TGTGCCAGCAGCGTAGAGCAGGGCGTTGAAGCTTTCTTT; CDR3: CASSVEQGVEAFF
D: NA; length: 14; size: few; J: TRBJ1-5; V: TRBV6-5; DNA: TGTGCCAGCAGTTACTCGACTTCAGATCAGCCCCAGCATTTT; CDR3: CASSYSTSDQPQHF
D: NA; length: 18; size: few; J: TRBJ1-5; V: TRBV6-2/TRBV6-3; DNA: TGTGCCAGCAGTTACCCGTCCGGCAGGCGGTATAGCAATCAGCCCCAGCATTTT; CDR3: CASSYPSGRRYSNQPQHF
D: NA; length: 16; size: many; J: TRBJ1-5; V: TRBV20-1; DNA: TGCAGTGCTCCGGACTGGACCCTCGGGGTTAATCAGCCCCAGCATTTT; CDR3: CSAPDWTLGVNQPQHF
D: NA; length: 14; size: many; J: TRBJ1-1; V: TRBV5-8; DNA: TGTGCCAGCAGCTTGAGGGGGGGGAACACTGAAGCTTTCTTT; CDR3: CASSLRGGNTEAFF
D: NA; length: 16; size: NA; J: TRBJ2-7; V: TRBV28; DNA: TGTGCCAGCAGTACTTTATTGGACTCCCTTTACCACGAGCAGTACTTC; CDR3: CASSTLLDSLYHEQYF
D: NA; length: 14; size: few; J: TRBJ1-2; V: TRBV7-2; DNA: TGTGCCAGCAGCTTAGCTCAGTCTCTCTATGGCTACACCTTC; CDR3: CASSLAQSLYGYTF